The 23 T cell receptor beta chains below come from one sample, sequenced in a study of T cell clonotyping in hematopoietic cell transplantation. Using immunoSEQ multiplex PCR, the repertoire was profiled, and TCRdb retains in-frame clones only, with some absent. The sample consists of nearly 11,000 clones, approximately 49% of them appearing once. This material consisted of PBMCs, taken 30 days after allogeneic stem cell transplant. These receptors all come from a male patient in his forties or fifties who had an allogeneic stem cell transplant from an unrelated donor, so the T cells may come from the graft donor. Some clones in this sample may be carry-over from other donors' samples.

This chain links TRBV9 with TRBJ2-7, with D possibly being TRBD1 or TRBD2 (5 bases each). The germline V gene has CDR1 SGDLS and CDR2 YYNGEE. Deletions cut 0 bases from V and 4 bases from J, with 23 bases between. This CDR3 spans 18 amino acids. CDR3 region: CASSVVMDSGSGTYEQYF. CDR3 nucleotide sequence: TGTGCCAGCAGCGTAGTTATGGATTCCGGGTCAGGGACGTACGAGCAGTACTTC.

The chain is built from TRBV6-5 and TRBJ1-1, with D possibly being TRBD1 (5 bases). Germline assignment: CDR1 MNHEY and CDR2 SVGAGI. The V and J ends lost 7 bases and 4 bases respectively, with 13 bases between them. The CDR3 extends over 13 amino acids. CDR3 amino acids: CASITRGTTEAFF. The CDR3 DNA reads as TGTGCCAGCATAACCCGGGGGACCACTGAAGCTTTCTTT.

This chain connects TRBV5-4 to TRBJ2-5; the D gene is possibly TRBD2 (6 bases). The CDR3 has 14 amino acids. V lost 4 bases and J 0 bases, leaving 10 bases between the germline ends. Germline-derived CDR1 and CDR2 are SGHNT and YYREEE (reference sequence). The CDR3 loop is CASSVGLYQETQYF. In DNA form, the CDR3 reads TGTGCCAGCAGCGTGGGACTGTACCAAGAGACCCAGTACTTC.

The V and J genes are TRBV5-4 and TRBJ2-7; possibly TRBD1 for D (6 bases). CDR1 is SGHNT and CDR2 is YYREEE in the germline V gene (reference sequence). Trimming cost V 2 bases and J 2 bases, with 17 bases left between them. This CDR3 has 16 amino acids. CDR3: CASSLGPGATPYEQYF. The CDR3 region has the DNA TGTGCCAGCAGCTTAGGTCCAGGGGCAACCCCCTACGAGCAGTACTTC.

The chain is built from TRBV30 and TRBJ2-2; D unresolved. CDR3 length: 9 residues. V was clipped by 5 bases and J by 7 bases, with 2 bases between them. The germline V gene has CDR1 GTSNPN and CDR2 SVGIG (reference sequence). The CDR3 region has the DNA TGTGCCTGGTTCGGGGAGCTGTTTTTT. Translation: CAWFGELFF.

On this clone itself: In this CDR3 the conserved last residue, phenylalanine or tryptophan, is missing, so a read error is likely. The genes are TRBV9 and TRBJ1-6, with D unclear. CDR1 SGDLS and CDR2 YYNGEE come from the germline V gene. This CDR3 is built from 14 residues. The V and J ends lost 3 bases and 8 bases respectively, with 12 bases between them. This CDR3 is CASSARRFDSPLHL. CDR3 DNA sequence: TGTGCCAGCAGCGCCCGACGTTTCGATTCACCCCTCCACCTT.

The CDR3 reads CAWSSTGGMTGELFF. Here the CDR3 DNA reads TGTGCCTGGAGTTCGACAGGGGGGATGACCGGGGAGCTGTTTTTT. The chain is built from TRBV30 and TRBJ2-2; TRBD1 matches 9 bases. After removal of 2 bases from V and 5 bases from J, the junction contained 6 bases not matched to a gene. This CDR3 contains 15 residues. Germline CDR1 and CDR2: GTSNPN and SVGIG (reference sequence).

The chain uses TRBV14 and TRBJ2-7; D could derive from TRBD1 or TRBD2 (5 bases each). CDR1 SGHDN and CDR2 FVKESK come from the germline V gene. V lost 0 bases to trimming and J lost 3 bases, with 15 bases between them. The CDR3 sequence is 16 residues long. The chain's CDR3 is CASSQEGTGPFYEQYF. The CDR3 DNA reads as TGTGCCAGCAGCCAAGAAGGGACGGGCCCGTTCTACGAGCAGTACTTC.

This chain joins TRBV11-2 and TRBJ2-7; weak D call: TRBD2 (6 bases). Looked up from germline, CDR1 is SGHAT and CDR2 is FQNNGV. V lost 0 bases, J lost 5 bases, and 17 bases lay in between. The CDR3 sequence is 16 residues long. CDR3: CASSLEGRTSFDEQYF. The CDR3 DNA sequence: TGTGCCAGCAGCTTAGAAGGTAGAACTAGCTTTGACGAGCAGTACTTC.

There are a few counts of this clone. This chain links TRBV6-1 with TRBJ2-7, with TRBD2 matching over 9 bases. The CDR3 extends over 14 amino acids. CDR1 is MNHNS, CDR2 SASEGT, per germline. Trimming cost V 7 bases and J 3 bases; bases outside gene matches: 7. The CDR3, as DNA: TGTGCCAGCACTTCGACTAGCGGAGTCTACGAGCAGTACTTC. This encodes CASTSTSGVYEQYF.

The chain is built from TRBV7-2 and TRBJ1-6; D uncertain. Germline-derived CDR1 and CDR2 are SGHTA and FQGNSA. Trimming pared 1 base from V and 10 bases from J, leaving 8 bases between. The CDR3 has 13 amino acids. The CDR3: CASSLEAKSPLHF. CDR3 bases: TGTGCCAGCAGCTTAGAGGCAAAATCACCCCTCCACTTT.

This rearrangement joins TRBV30 to TRBJ1-4, with D possibly matching TRBD1 (6 bases). The CDR3 runs to 15 residues. V lost 3 bases and J 7 bases, leaving 18 bases between the germline ends. Per the germline V gene, CDR1 is GTSNPN and CDR2 is SVGIG (reference sequence). CDR3 nucleotides: TGTGCCTGGAGCCTCGCCTGGCAGGGGCCTGAAAAACTGTTTTTT. This codes for CAWSLAWQGPEKLFF.

The chain employs TRBV30 and TRBJ1-5; TRBD1 matches at 8 bases. Trimming cost V 2 bases and J 7 bases; bases outside gene matches: 13. This CDR3 spans 16 amino acids. The V gene's germline CDR1 is GTSNPN and CDR2 SVGIG (reference sequence). CDR3 coding DNA: TGTGCCTGGAGTCCCAGGGGGCTTCTCCTAAGGCAGCCCCAGCATTTT. Its translation: CAWSPRGLLLRQPQHF.

This clone was counted a few times. This chain joins TRBV29-1 and TRBJ2-5; 9 nucleotides agree with TRBD1. The CDR3 is made up of 12 amino acids. Germline CDR1 SQVTM, CDR2 ANQGSEA. V shed 6 bases and J 6 bases; nucleotides not matched to a gene: 5. CDR3: CSVRDREKTQYF. Written as DNA, the CDR3 is TGCAGCGTGAGGGACAGGGAGAAGACCCAGTACTTC.

The chain carries TRBV30 and TRBJ2-7, with D perhaps being TRBD1 or TRBD2 (5 bases each). The CDR3 is 13 residues long. Trimming removed 8 bases at V and 2 bases at J, with 16 bases between. The germline gives CDR1 GTSNPN, CDR2 SVGIG (reference sequence). CDR3 loop: CAGRLLGAYEQYF. In DNA, the CDR3 is TGTGCCGGACGACTTTTGGGGGCCTACGAGCAGTACTTC.

This clone showed up just a few times. The rearrangement joins TRBV11-2 to TRBJ1-1; no reliable D call. CDR3 length: 11 residues. V lost 1 base and J lost 5, with 2 bases in between. Germline loops: CDR1 SGHAT, CDR2 FQNNGV. CDR3: CASSLATEAFF. Written as DNA, the CDR3 is TGTGCCAGCAGCTTAGCTACTGAAGCTTTCTTT.

This clone was seen more than once but under ten times. Here the CDR3 reads CASQTNNYEQYF. CDR3 nucleotide sequence: TGTGCCAGCCAGACTAATAACTACGAGCAGTACTTC. The chain combines TRBV2 with TRBJ2-7; the D gene is possibly TRBD2 (5 bases). In germline, CDR1 is SNHLY, CDR2 FYNNEI. V was trimmed by 8 bases and J by 3 bases, leaving 11 bases between them. CDR3 length: 12 amino acids.

This clone is labeled medium-sized. The chain is built from TRBV7-3 and TRBJ2-1; D gene ambiguous. This CDR3 spans 15 amino acids. V shed 2 bases and J shed 4 bases, with 12 bases lying between them. The germline CDR1 and CDR2 sequences are SGHTA and FQGTGA. The CDR3 DNA sequence: TGTGCCAGCAGCTTAGGGCCTCCCCCGTACAATGAGCAGTTCTTC. Translation gives CASSLGPPPYNEQFF.

The chain employs TRBV6-1 and TRBJ2-5; D is possibly TRBD1 (5 bases). The CDR3 runs to 12 residues. Germline values: CDR1 MNHNS, CDR2 SASEGT. The V end lost 8 bases, the J end lost 13 bases, and 20 bases lay between the germline ends. In DNA form, the CDR3 reads TGTGCCAGCGCCCGGACCGACAGCTTCTGGTACTTC. As protein: CASARTDSFWYF.

As to this clone: This same CDR3 is encoded by further DNA sequences in the sample. The chain employs TRBV30 and TRBJ1-2; D may be TRBD1 (6 bases). Trimming shortened V by 2 bases and J by 8 bases, and 12 bases separated the two germline ends. Germline lookup yields CDR1 GTSNPN and CDR2 SVGIG (reference sequence). This CDR3 region has 12 residues. This chain's CDR3 is CAWSRQAGGYTF. In DNA, the CDR3 is TGTGCCTGGAGTCGACAGGCCGGGGGCTACACCTTC.

J is TRBJ2-7 and V is TRBV5-1; 11 bases agree with TRBD2. Germline V lookup: CDR1 SGHRS, CDR2 YFSETQ. This CDR3 is built from 16 residues. The V and J ends lost 3 bases and 3 bases, in that order; junction bases with no gene match: 8. The CDR3 sequence is CASSSTGTSGGYEQYF. CDR3 coding DNA: TGCGCCAGCAGCTCAACCGGGACTAGCGGTGGCTACGAGCAGTACTTC. The variable domain in full, with the rest retrieved from reference TRBV5-1 and TRBJ2-7, is KAGVTQTPRYLIKTRGQQVTLSCSPISGHRSVSWYQQTPGQGLQFLFEYFSETQRNKGNFPGRFSGRQFSNSRSEMNVSTLELGDSALYLCASSSTGTSGGYEQYFGPGTRLTVT.

This chain links TRBV25-1 with TRBJ2-7; D possibly corresponds to TRBD2 (5 bases). Germline assignment: CDR1 MGHDK and CDR2 SYGVNS. The CDR3 has 16 amino acids. V lost 3 bases to trimming and J lost 1 base, with 16 bases between them. The CDR3 region is CASSDQAGTSSYEQYF. In nucleotides, the CDR3 is TGTGCCAGCAGTGATCAGGCGGGTACAAGTTCCTACGAGCAGTACTTC.

This clone was observed a handful of times. The chain employs TRBV19 and TRBJ1-2; TRBD1 matches at 7 bases. V dropped 4 bases and J dropped 3; count of bases not matched to a gene: 11. CDR3 size: 16 residues. The germline gives CDR1 LNHDA, CDR2 SQIVND (reference sequence). The chain's CDR3 is CASSTGQSAVYYGYTF. In DNA form, the CDR3 reads TGTGCCAGTAGTACGGGACAGTCAGCCGTTTACTATGGCTACACCTTC.